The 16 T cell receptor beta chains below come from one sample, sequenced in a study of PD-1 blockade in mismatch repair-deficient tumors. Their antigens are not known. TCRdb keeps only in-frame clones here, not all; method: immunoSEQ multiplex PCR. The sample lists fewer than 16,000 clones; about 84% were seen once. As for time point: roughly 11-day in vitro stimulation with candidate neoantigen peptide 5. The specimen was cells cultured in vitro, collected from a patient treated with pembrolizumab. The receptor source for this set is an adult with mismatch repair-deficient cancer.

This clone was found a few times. The CDR3 loop is CASSQVIIRSYWRSSGNTIYF. In DNA, the CDR3 is TGTGCCAGCAGCCAAGTAATTATAAGAAGCTATTGGCGGAGCTCTGGAAACACCATATATTTT. This chain links TRBV14 with TRBJ1-3; D gene uncertain. CDR3 length equals 21 residues. Germline V gene sequence: CDR1 SGHDN, CDR2 FVKESK. Deletions cut 1 base from V and 0 bases from J, with 25 bases between. Based on the CDR3 plus reference TRBV14 and TRBJ1-3, the full variable domain is EAGVTQFPSHSVIEKGQTVTLRCDPISGHDNLYWYRRVMGKEIKFLLHFVKESKQDESGMPNNRFLAERTGGTYSTLKVQPAELEDSGVYFCASSQVIIRSYWRSSGNTIYFGEGSWLTVV.

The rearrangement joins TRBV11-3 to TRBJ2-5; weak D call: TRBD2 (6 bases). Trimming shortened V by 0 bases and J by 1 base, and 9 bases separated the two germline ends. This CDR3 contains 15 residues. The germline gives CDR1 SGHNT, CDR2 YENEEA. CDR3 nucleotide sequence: TGTGCCAGCAGCTTAGACTCAGCGGGCCAAGAGACCCAGTACTTC. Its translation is CASSLDSAGQETQYF.

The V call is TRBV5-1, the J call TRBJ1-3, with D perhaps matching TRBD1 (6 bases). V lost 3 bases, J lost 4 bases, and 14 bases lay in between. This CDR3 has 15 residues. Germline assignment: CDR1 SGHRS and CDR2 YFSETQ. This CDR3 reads CASSSAGTLGNTIYF. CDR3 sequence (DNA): TGCGCCAGCAGCTCGGCCGGGACACTCGGAAACACCATATATTTT.

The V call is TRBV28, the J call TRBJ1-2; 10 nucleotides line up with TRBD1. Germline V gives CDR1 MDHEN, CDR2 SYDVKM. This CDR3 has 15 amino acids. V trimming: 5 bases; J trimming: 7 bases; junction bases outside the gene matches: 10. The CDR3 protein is CASSRYTGTGVGYTF. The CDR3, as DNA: TGTGCCAGCAGTCGTTATACCGGGACAGGGGTTGGCTACACCTTC.

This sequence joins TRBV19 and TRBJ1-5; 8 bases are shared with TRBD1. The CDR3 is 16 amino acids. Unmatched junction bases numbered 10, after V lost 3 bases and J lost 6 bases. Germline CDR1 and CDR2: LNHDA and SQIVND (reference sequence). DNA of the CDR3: TGTGCCAGTAGTATCCGACAGGGGCAGTTGGGTCAGCCCCAGCATTTT. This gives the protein CASSIRQGQLGQPQHF.

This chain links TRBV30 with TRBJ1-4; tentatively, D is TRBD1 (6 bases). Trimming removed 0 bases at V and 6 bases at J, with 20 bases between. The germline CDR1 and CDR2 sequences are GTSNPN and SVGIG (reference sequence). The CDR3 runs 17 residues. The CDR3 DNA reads TGTGCCTGGAGTGTACTGCGGATACAGGGTGGGGATGAAAAACTGTTTTTT. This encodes CAWSVLRIQGGDEKLFF.

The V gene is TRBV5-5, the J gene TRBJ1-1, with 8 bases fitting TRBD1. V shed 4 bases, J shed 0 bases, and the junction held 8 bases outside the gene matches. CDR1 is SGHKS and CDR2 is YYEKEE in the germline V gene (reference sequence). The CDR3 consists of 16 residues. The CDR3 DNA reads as TGTGCCAGCAGCAGACAGGGGACAGCCATGAACACTGAAGCTTTCTTT. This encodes CASSRQGTAMNTEAFF.

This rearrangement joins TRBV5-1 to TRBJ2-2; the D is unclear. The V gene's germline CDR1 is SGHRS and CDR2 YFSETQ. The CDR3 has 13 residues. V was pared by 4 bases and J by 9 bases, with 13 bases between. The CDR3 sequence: CASSQVLNRELFF. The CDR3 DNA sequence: TGCGCCAGCAGCCAGGTCCTAAACAGGGAGCTGTTTTTT. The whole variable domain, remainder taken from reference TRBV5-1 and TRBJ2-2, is KAGVTQTPRYLIKTRGQQVTLSCSPISGHRSVSWYQQTPGQGLQFLFEYFSETQRNKGNFPGRFSGRQFSNSRSEMNVSTLELGDSALYLCASSQVLNRELFFGEGSRLTVL.

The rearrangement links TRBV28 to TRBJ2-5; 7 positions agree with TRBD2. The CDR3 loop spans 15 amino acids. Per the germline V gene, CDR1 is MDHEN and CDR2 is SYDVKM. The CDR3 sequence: CATAGVGRSQETQYF. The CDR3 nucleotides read TGTGCGACGGCGGGGGTGGGGCGGTCGCAAGAGACCCAGTACTTC.

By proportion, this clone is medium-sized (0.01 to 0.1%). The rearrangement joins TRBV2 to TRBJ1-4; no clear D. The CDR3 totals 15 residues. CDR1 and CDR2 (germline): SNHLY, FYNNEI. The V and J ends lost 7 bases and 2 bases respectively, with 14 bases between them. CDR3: CASTALRATNEKLFF. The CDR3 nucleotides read TGTGCCAGCACCGCACTCCGGGCGACTAATGAAAAACTGTTTTTT.

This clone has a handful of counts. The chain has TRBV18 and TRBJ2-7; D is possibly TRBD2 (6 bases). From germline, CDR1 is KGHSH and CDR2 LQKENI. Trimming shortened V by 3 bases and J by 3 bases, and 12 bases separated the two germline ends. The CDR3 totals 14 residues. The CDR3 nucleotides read TGTGCCAGCTCACCTGCTTATAGCGGCTACGAGCAGTACTTC. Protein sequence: CASSPAYSGYEQYF.

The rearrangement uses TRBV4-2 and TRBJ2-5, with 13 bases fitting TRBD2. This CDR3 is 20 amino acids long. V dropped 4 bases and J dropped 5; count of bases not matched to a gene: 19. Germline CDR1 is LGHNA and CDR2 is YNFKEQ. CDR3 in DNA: TGTGCCAGCAGCCTCAAGACACGACTAGCGGGAGGTCGATCCATGGAGACCCAGTACTTC. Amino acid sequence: CASSLKTRLAGGRSMETQYF.

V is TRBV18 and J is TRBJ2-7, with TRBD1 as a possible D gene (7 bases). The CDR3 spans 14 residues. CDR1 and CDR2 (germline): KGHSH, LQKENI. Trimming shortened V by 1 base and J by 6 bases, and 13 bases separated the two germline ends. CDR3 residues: CASSPRGTATEQYF. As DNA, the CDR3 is TGTGCCAGCTCACCACGCGGGACAGCGACCGAGCAGTACTTC.

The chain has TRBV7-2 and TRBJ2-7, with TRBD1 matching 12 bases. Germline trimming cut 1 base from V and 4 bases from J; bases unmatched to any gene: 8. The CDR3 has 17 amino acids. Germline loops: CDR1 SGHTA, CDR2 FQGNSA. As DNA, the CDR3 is TGTGCCAGCAGCTTAGACGGGGGGACAGGGGGCCAGTACGAGCAGTACTTC. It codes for CASSLDGGTGGQYEQYF.

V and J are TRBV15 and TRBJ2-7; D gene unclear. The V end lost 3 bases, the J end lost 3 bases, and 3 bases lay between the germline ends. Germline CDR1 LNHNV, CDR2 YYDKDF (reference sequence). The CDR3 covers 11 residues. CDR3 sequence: CATSRGYEQYF. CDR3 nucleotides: TGTGCCACCAGCAGGGGCTACGAGCAGTACTTC.

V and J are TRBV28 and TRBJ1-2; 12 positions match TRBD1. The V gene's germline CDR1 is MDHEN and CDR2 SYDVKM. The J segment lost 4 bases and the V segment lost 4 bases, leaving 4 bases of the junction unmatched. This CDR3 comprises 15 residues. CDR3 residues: CASSSGQGAAYGYTF. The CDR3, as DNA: TGTGCCAGCAGTTCGGGACAGGGGGCGGCCTATGGCTACACCTTC.